The clone carrying this T cell receptor (beta chain) showed up just a few times. Its matching antigen is unknown. This CDR3 spans 15 amino acids. V shed 6 bases and J 2 bases; nucleotides not matched to a gene: 9. In germline, CDR1 is MNHEY, CDR2 SMNVEV (reference sequence). The data were obtained in a study of identical twins. Study-wide results and caveats: Memory repertoires lacked the insertion deficit that abundant cord blood beta clonotypes showed.

TCRdb re-derived calls from the 5' RACE reads in MiXCR, one entry per CDR3 protein. The data show over 200,000 distinct CDR3 sequences, 5% to 7% seen once. This sample also appeared in a second study, on T cells expressing NK-cell markers. That source reports: Within the sequenced cohort of eight donors, seven exhibited HCMV seropositivity and one was seronegative. In four donors, dominant clonotypes made up 28.3-60.1% of CD3+CD56-NKG2C+ cells.

The gene calls are TRBV27 and TRBJ2-7; 8 nucleotides match TRBD2. The receptor comes from a woman younger than 30 in good health. The sample consisted of CD8+ T cells sorted from blood. Written as DNA, the CDR3 is TGTGCCAGCAGCTACACCGGGGGGGCAGCCTACGAGCAGTACTTC. Translating it yields CASSYTGGAAYEQYF.